This TCR beta chain was documented in a study of tumor and adjacent non-tumor tissue in lung cancer. Study-level points and caveats: Higher tumor TCR diversity was associated with shorter survival.

Three rounds of nested PCR, following a modified ARM-PCR protocol, produced the TCRbeta library. MiXCR was run by TCRdb on the multiplex PCR reads, yielding one entry per CDR3 protein. The sample holds about 76,000 distinct CDR3 sequences, approximately 71% seen once. This clonotype was found a few times. No antigen is known for it. The template was RNA from unsorted bulk tissue. The sequence was collected from a woman between 65 and 79 years old with non-small cell lung cancer. Sequencing was done on a sample of lung tumor tissue.

CDR3 sequence: CASSLEVREAGYTF. CDR3 coding DNA: TGTGCCAGCAGCTTAGAGGTCAGGGAAGCTGGCTACACCTTC. V gene TRBV11-2 combines with J gene TRBJ1-2, with D tentatively TRBD1 (5 bases). The CDR3 sequence is 14 residues long. The germline V gene has CDR1 SGHAT and CDR2 FQNNGV. Trimming cost V 0 bases and J 7 bases, with 12 bases left between them. Using reference TRBV11-2 and TRBJ1-2 for the parts outside the CDR3, the full variable domain is EAGVAQSPRYKIIEKRQSVAFWCNPISGHATLYWYQQILGQGPKLLIQFQNNGVVDDSQLPKDRFSAERLKGVDSTLKIQPAKLEDSAVYLCASSLEVREAGYTFGSGTRLTVV.